Listed here is a single TCR beta chain. Its antigen is unidentified. This table comes from immunoSEQ multiplex PCR, and its TCRdb copy is limited to in-frame clones, with some not included. The sample includes about 380,000 clones, roughly four fifths of them seen just once. The data are from a study of Ad26.COV2.S vaccination and SARS-CoV-2 variants. On the study more broadly: Of the COV1001 trial arms, the Ad26.COV2.S arm included the donor. General study results and limits: Measurements of TCR breadth and depth may have given underestimates of the total T cell responses.

Trimming took off 0 bases at V and 3 bases at J, with 6 bases between the two ends. Looked up from germline, CDR1 is SGHTS and CDR2 is YDEGEE. This CDR3 is built from 13 residues. Noted treatment: 19 received Ad26.COV2.S at low or high dose, single or two shots; five or six received placebo; per-sample allocation not given. The samples date from day 63 after the first vaccine or placebo injection. The TCR was taken from a person aged 18-60 years who received the Ad26.COV2.S COVID-19 vaccine or a placebo. The V and J genes are TRBV5-8 and TRBJ1-1; D is uncertain. Sequences were derived from peripheral blood, sampled in a trial of Ad26.COV2.S vaccine versus placebo. This CDR3 reads CASSLVQYTEAFF. As DNA, the CDR3 is TGTGCCAGCAGCTTGGTTCAGTACACTGAAGCTTTCTTT.